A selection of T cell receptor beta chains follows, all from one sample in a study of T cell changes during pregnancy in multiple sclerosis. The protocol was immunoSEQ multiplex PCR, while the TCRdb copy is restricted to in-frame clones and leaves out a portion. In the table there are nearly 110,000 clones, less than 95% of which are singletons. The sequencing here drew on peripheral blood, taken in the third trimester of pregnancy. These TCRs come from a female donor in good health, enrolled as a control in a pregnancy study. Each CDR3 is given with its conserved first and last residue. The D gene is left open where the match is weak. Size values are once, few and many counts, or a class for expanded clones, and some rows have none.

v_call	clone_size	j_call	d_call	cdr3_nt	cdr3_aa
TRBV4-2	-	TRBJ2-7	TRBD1	TGTGCCAGCAGCCAGGAGGGGACAGGGAACTACGAGCAGTACTTC	CASSQEGTGNYEQYF
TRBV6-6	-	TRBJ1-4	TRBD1	TGTGCCAGCAGTTACGAAGGGTCAGGGGGGAAAAAACTGTTTTTT	CASSYEGSGGKKLFF
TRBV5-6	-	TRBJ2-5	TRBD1	TGTGCCAGCAGCCCCGGGACAGGGTCGGAGACCCAGTACTTC	CASSPGTGSETQYF
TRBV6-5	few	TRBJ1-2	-	TGTGCCAGCAGGTTCCTTTATGGCTACACCTTC	CASRFLYGYTF
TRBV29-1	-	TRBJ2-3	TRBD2	TGCAGCGTTGTTCCGGGCGGGGGAGGCACAGATACGCAGTATTTT	CSVVPGGGGTDTQYF
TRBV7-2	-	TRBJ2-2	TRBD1	TGTGCCAGCAGCTCACAGGGACAGCTCTACACCGGGGAGCTGTTTTTT	CASSSQGQLYTGELFF
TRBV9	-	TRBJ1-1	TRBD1	TGTGCCAGCAGCTCCTGGACAGGGGATGTGCCTTTCTTT	CASSSWTGDVPFF
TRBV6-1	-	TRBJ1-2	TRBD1	TGTGCCAGCAGTGAGGGGGGACAGCCATTCTATGGCTACACCTTC	CASSEGGQPFYGYTF
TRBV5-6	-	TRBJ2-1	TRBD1	TGTGCCAGCAGCGCACAGGACAGGGCCGAGCAGTTCTTC	CASSAQDRAEQFF
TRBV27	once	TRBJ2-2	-	TGTGCCAGCAGTGACATCACCGGGGAGCTGTTTTTT	CASSDITGELFF
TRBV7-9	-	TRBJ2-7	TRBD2	TGTGCCAGCAGCTTAGAGGGCGGGGGTTTCAGAGAGCAGTACTTC	CASSLEGGGFREQYF
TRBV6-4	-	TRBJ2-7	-	TGTGCCAGCAGTGACTTCGAGGGAGGACAGCAGTACTTC	CASSDFEGGQQYF
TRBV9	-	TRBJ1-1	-	TGTGCCAGCAGCGGACGGAGCGGAGGGTTCATGAACACTGAAGCTTTCTTT	CASSGRSGGFMNTEAFF
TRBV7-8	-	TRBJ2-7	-	TGTGCCAGCAGCTTAGTTAGCATTGGTATAGGGGAGGATTTCTACGAGCAGTACTTC	CASSLVSIGIGEDFYEQYF
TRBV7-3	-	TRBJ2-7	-	TGTGCCAGCAGCTTAAGTTCCCAGACTAAGGAGCAGTACTTC	CASSLSSQTKEQYF
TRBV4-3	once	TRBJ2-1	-	TGCGCCAGCAGCCAAGATCAGGCTAGGACGGGGAATGAGCAGTTCTTC	CASSQDQARTGNEQFF
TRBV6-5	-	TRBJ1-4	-	TGTGCCAGCAGTTACTCGAATAGGGGTGAAAAACTGTTTTTT	CASSYSNRGEKLFF